Detailed here is one TCR beta chain. The antigen it recognizes is unknown. Base qualities were left out, and no much larger clone turns up one base away. This sample stems from a study of CD8+ T cells in alopecia areata (dated 2018 in TCRdb). For the wider study: The treated patients, all with moderate-to-severe alopecia areata, were enrolled in an open-label pilot trial of oral tofacitinib given at 5 to 10 mg twice daily. Patients stayed on tofacitinib for 6 to 18 months and then had 6 months of follow-up off drug so that delayed response and recurrence could be assessed. The study used high-throughput TCRbeta sequencing to examine T cell clonal expansion in alopecia areata, in both the C3H/HeJ mouse model and human patients. In humans, TCRbeta sequencing was performed on scalp tissue and on sorted CD4+ and CD8+ peripheral blood T cells from healthy controls and from patients with patchy or totalis/universalis alopecia areata. Tofacitinib-treated patients had biopsies at baseline and at 4 and 24 weeks of treatment, with a later scalp biopsy in several patients. Clonality in the scalp was compared among normal scalp (n=4), patchy alopecia areata scalp (n=8), and alopecia totalis/universalis scalp (n=8). RNA was obtained with the PAXgene miRNA kit for fixed scalp, the miRNeasy kit for PBMCs, and the RNeasy kit for mouse skin. Amplification of TCRbeta CDR3 regions was done by immunoSEQ multiplex PCR using 35 Vbeta forward primers and 13 Jbeta reverse primers. Beyond this particular receptor, the publication reports: Unlike mouse skin, which is dominated by gammadelta T cells, normal human skin has resident alphabeta T cells that are also sequenced, and this complicates analysis of the scalp TCR repertoire. Compared with normal scalp, lesional scalp, particularly in alopecia totalis/universalis, had higher clonality and more expanded CD8+ clones, which suggests antigenic drive. Compared with mice, TCR sequences shared between patients were less clear, possibly partly because of HLA diversity across the patient population.

From the germline V gene, CDR1 is SGHRS and CDR2 is YFSETQ. V is cut by 5 bases and J by 2 bases, and the space between the germline ends is 13 bases. There are 14 amino acids in the CDR3, from cysteine to phenylalanine inclusive. Of the read, only the CDR3 DNA is kept; its 42 bases are in frame from base 1. Lesional scalp punch biopsies and peripheral blood were obtained from alopecia areata patients. After PBMCs were isolated by density centrifugation and stained for CD3, CD4 and CD8, a FACSAria was used to sort CD4+ and CD8+ T cells. The library came from the immunoSEQ multiplex PCR assay. For TCR sequencing, RNA was extracted from every sample and reverse transcribed into cDNA to serve as template. First-strand cDNA was synthesized with SuperScript III using a 2:1 mix of oligo-dT and random hexamers. A synthetic immune receptor repertoire was used to assess amplification bias, and residual bias was removed computationally. From the authors' description of their analysis: After raw reads were preprocessed to remove errors, the CDR3 was defined following IMGT conventions as running from the conserved cysteine to phenylalanine. Clonality was computed as 1 minus the Shannon entropy, with the entropy normalized by log2 of the number of productive unique TCRs. Scalp TCRbeta sequences were cross-referenced with sorted blood CD4 and CD8 repertoires so that the CD4 or CD8 identity of scalp clones could be inferred. TCRdb retrieved this table from immuneACCESS and kept in-frame rearrangements only. Not all clones are present; in checked studies, unresolved V genes account for under half, and no reason is known for the remainder. For V, J and clone size, that table is used; D and trimming come from the DNA. For this sample there are more than 95,000 clones; more than 35% appear just once. The biggest ten clones account for about 1.2% of the sample.

In this chain, TRBV5-1 is recombined with TRBJ2-5, with a weak D call of TRBD1 (6 bases match). The sample consisted of CD4+ T cells sorted from blood. This TCR derives from a human donor with alopecia areata. At the DNA level, the sequence is TGCGCCAGCAGAAGGACAGAGCAACAAGAGACCCAGTACTTC. It specifies CASRRTEQQETQYF. The reference TRBV5-1 and TRBJ2-5 proteins fill in what lies around the CDR3, so the full variable domain reads KAGVTQTPRYLIKTRGQQVTLSCSPISGHRSVSWYQQTPGQGLQFLFEYFSETQRNKGNFPGRFSGRQFSNSRSEMNVSTLELGDSALYLCASRRTEQQETQYFGPGTRLLVL.